This TCR beta chain is drawn from a study of T cell changes during pregnancy in multiple sclerosis. Profiled with immunoSEQ multiplex PCR; TCRdb holds only in-frame clones, not every one. The table includes approximately 100,000 clones, roughly 93% detected once. The CDR3 has 14 residues. Trimming removed 7 bases at V and 10 bases at J, with 19 bases between. Germline lookup yields CDR1 MDHEN and CDR2 SYDVKM. This receptor was taken from a female donor with multiple sclerosis, enrolled in a pregnancy study. The sequenced sample was peripheral blood, obtained in the first trimester of pregnancy. This chain joins TRBV28 and TRBJ1-4, with D perhaps matching TRBD1 (6 bases). The DNA for the CDR3 is TGTGCCAGCAACAACGGGGGGGCTCGTGGAAAACTGTTTTTT. Its translation: CASNNGGARGKLFF.